This record looks at one T cell receptor beta chain sequence and its context. Patients were ruled out by autoimmune disease history or systemic immunosuppression. V was pared by 0 bases and J by 4 bases, with 8 bases of the junction left unmatched. Germline loops: CDR1 LGHNA, CDR2 YNFKEQ. The CDR3 covers 16 residues. The data were obtained in a study of OX40 agonist ivuxolimab in advanced cancers. The repertoire was sequenced with immunoSEQ multiplex PCR; TCRdb's copy has only in-frame clones and lacks some. The sample comprises about 36,000 clones, about 80% of which are singletons, and about a fifth rests with the top ten.

This rearrangement joins TRBV4-2 to TRBJ1-2, with 7 bases aligning to TRBD1. The receptor was derived from an adult with an advanced solid tumor such as melanoma, head and neck, liver or kidney cancer. This sample comprised CD4+ or CD8+ T cells sorted from blood, obtained in a trial of the OX40 agonist ivuxolimab. For the CDR3, the DNA is TGTGCCAGCAGCCAAGATTCCGGCGGGACAGCCTATGGCTACACCTTC. Translation: CASSQDSGGTAYGYTF.